Below, 15 T cell receptor beta chains from the same sample are listed, as sequenced in a study of response to subunit inactivated influenza vaccine. Each CDR3 protein is one row after TCRdb ran MiXCR on the RT-PCR reads. Of about 160,000 distinct CDR3 sequences in the sample, around 9.9% are singletons; the top ten hold around 11%. Sequences were derived from non-naive T cells sorted from PBMCs, sampled around seven weeks after vaccination. These receptors all stem from a man in his fifties who received an inactivated influenza vaccine.

CDR3 protein: CASSGNEQFF. Written as DNA, the CDR3 is TGTGCCAGCTCCGGCAATGAGCAGTTCTTC. The chain uses TRBV16 and TRBJ2-1, with D uncertain. V lost 8 bases, J lost 6 bases, and 5 bases lay in between. Per the germline V gene, CDR1 is KGHSY and CDR2 is FQNENV. The CDR3 runs to 10 residues. Combining the CDR3 with reference TRBV16 and TRBJ2-1 gives the whole variable domain GEEVAQTPKHLVRGEGQKAKLYCAPIKGHSYVFWYQQVLKNEFKFLISFQNENVFDETGMPKERFSAKCLPNSPCSLEIQATKLEDSAVYFCASSGNEQFFGPGTRLTVL.

V gene TRBV5-1 combines with J gene TRBJ2-2; tentative D call: TRBD1 (7 bases). The CDR3 runs to 14 residues. Between the trimmed V and J ends, which lost 4 bases and 4 bases, there was a span of 11 bases. Germline loops: CDR1 SGHRS, CDR2 YFSETQ. For the CDR3, the DNA is TGCGCCAGCAGCGCGGGACAGCGCACCGGGGAGCTGTTTTTT. The encoded protein is CASSAGQRTGELFF.

This sequence joins TRBV29-1 and TRBJ2-1; 10 nucleotides match TRBD2. There are 13 residues in the CDR3. Per germline, CDR1 SQVTM and CDR2 ANQGSEA. V gave up 4 bases and J gave up 9 bases; unmatched junction bases: 6. The CDR3 region has the DNA TGCAGCGTTGCGTCTAGCGGGAGAAGTGAGCAGTTCTTC. It yields the protein CSVASSGRSEQFF.

This clonotype was observed many times. CDR3 sequence: CASSVTENTEAFF. In DNA form, the CDR3 reads TGTGCCAGCAGCGTCACAGAGAACACTGAAGCTTTCTTT. The rearrangement joins TRBV7-6 to TRBJ1-1; D unresolved. The germline V gene encodes CDR1 SGHVS and CDR2 FNYEAQ. V gave up 5 bases and J gave up 1 base, with 8 bases separating them. CDR3 length: 13 amino acids. The full variable domain, its missing parts supplied by reference TRBV7-6 and TRBJ1-1, is GAGVSQSPRYKVTKRGQDVALRCDPISGHVSLYWYRQALGQGPEFLTYFNYEAQQDKSGLPNDRFSAERPEGSISTLTIQRTEQRDSAMYRCASSVTENTEAFFGQGTRLTVV.

J is TRBJ2-2 and V is TRBV7-2; 7 nucleotides line up with TRBD2. The V segment lost 8 bases and the J segment 6 bases; nucleotides outside the gene matches: 6. The germline CDR1 and CDR2 sequences are SGHTA and FQGNSA. This CDR3 has 13 amino acids. CDR3 residues: CASLRGIAGELFF. In nucleotides, the CDR3 is TGTGCCAGCCTGCGGGGGATCGCCGGGGAGCTGTTTTTT.

Only one count was recorded for this clonotype. This CDR3 reads CASSTGQGLWGGEQFF. For the CDR3, the DNA is TGTGCCAGCAGCACCGGACAGGGATTGTGGGGCGGGGAGCAGTTCTTC. The chain combines TRBV21-1 with TRBJ2-1; TRBD1 is taken as the D call from the table, unchecked against the DNA. TRBV21-1 is a known pseudogene. The CDR3 is 16 amino acids.

V usage is TRBV7-2 and J usage is TRBJ1-2, with 7 bases fitting TRBD1. Germline trimming cut 5 bases from V and 2 bases from J; bases unmatched to any gene: 8. The CDR3 extends over 15 amino acids. Germline CDR1 and CDR2: SGHTA and FQGNSA. Written as DNA, the CDR3 is TGTGCCAGCAGCCCCAAACCGGGACAGAACTATGGCTACACCTTC. Its translation is CASSPKPGQNYGYTF.

This sequence joins TRBV6-6 and TRBJ2-7, with 11 bases that match TRBD1. V lost 2 bases, J lost 7 bases, and 1 base stayed unmatched. CDR1 MNHNY and CDR2 SVGAGI come from the germline V gene (reference sequence). This CDR3 spans 13 amino acids. In nucleotides, the CDR3 is TGTGCCAGCAGTTACGGGACAGGGGGTGAGCAGTACTTC. As protein: CASSYGTGGEQYF.

The chain is built from TRBV20-1 and TRBJ2-3; TRBD1 agrees at 9 bases. CDR3 length: 20 amino acids. V lost 0 bases, J lost 2 bases, and 18 bases stayed unmatched. Germline V CDR1 and CDR2: DFQATT, SNEGSKA (reference sequence). The CDR3 protein is CSARDPGTGSFGWATDTQYF. In DNA, the CDR3 is TGCAGTGCTAGAGATCCCGGGACAGGGTCCTTCGGGTGGGCCACAGATACGCAGTATTTT.

This sequence joins TRBV19 and TRBJ2-1; no firm D call. V shed 2 bases and J shed 4 bases, with 12 bases lying between them. Germline CDR1 is LNHDA and CDR2 is SQIVND (reference sequence). CDR3 size: 15 residues. Here the CDR3 DNA reads TGTGCCAGTAGTATAACCCCCCAGGTGTACAATGAGCAGTTCTTC. Translated: CASSITPQVYNEQFF.

This clonotype has a handful of counts. The chain couples TRBV11-2 to TRBJ2-7, with a tentative D call TRBD1 (6 bases). V was pared by 5 bases and J by 3 bases, with 14 bases between. Germline CDR1 SGHAT, CDR2 FQNNGV. CDR3 length: 14 residues. The CDR3 is CASSAKQGNYEQYF. The CDR3 nucleotides are TGTGCCAGCAGCGCAAAGCAGGGGAACTACGAGCAGTACTTC.

This clonotype was counted a few times. CDR3 sequence reads: CASSLPENTEAFF. CDR3 coding DNA: TGTGCCAGCAGCTTGCCGGAGAACACTGAAGCTTTCTTT. V and J are TRBV5-4 and TRBJ1-1; D is undetermined. V lost 1 base and J lost 1, with 5 bases in between. Germline values: CDR1 SGHNT, CDR2 YYREEE (reference sequence). The length of the CDR3 is 13 residues.

This clonotype has a count of ten or more. CDR3 protein: CASSFGQGRNTGELFF. For the CDR3, the DNA is TGTGCCAGCAGCTTCGGACAGGGGCGGAACACCGGGGAGCTGTTTTTT. This sequence joins TRBV5-5 and TRBJ2-2; 9 nucleotides align to TRBD1. Germline loops: CDR1 SGHKS, CDR2 YYEKEE (reference sequence). J was trimmed by 1 base and V by 2 bases; bases with no gene match: 3. The CDR3 contains 16 residues.

This clonotype was counted between two and nine times. V gene TRBV10-2 combines with J gene TRBJ2-7; TRBD2 is a possible D gene (5 bases). The V end lost 5 bases, the J end lost 3 bases, and 14 bases lay between the germline ends. The CDR3 is made up of 14 amino acids. The germline V gene has CDR1 WSHSY and CDR2 SAAADI. The CDR3 region is CASSPSRGNYEQYF. The CDR3 nucleotides read TGCGCCAGCAGTCCGAGCCGGGGTAACTACGAGCAGTACTTC.

This clonotype has just a few counts. The chain recombines TRBV3-1 with TRBJ1-2; D call uncertain. Trimming removed 2 bases at V and 5 bases at J, with 9 bases between. CDR3 length: 13 residues. From germline, CDR1 is LGHDT and CDR2 YNNKEL (reference sequence). The chain's CDR3 is CASSQPSRYGYTF. In DNA form, the CDR3 reads TGTGCCAGCAGCCAACCCTCGAGATATGGCTACACCTTC. The full variable domain, its missing parts supplied by reference TRBV3-1 and TRBJ1-2, is DTAVSQTPKYLVTQMGNDKSIKCEQNLGHDTMYWYKQDSKKFLKIMFSYNNKELIINETVPNRFSPKSPDKAHLNLHINSLELGDSAVYFCASSQPSRYGYTFGSGTRLTVV.